A single sample gave rise to the 5 T cell receptor beta chains below, sequenced in a study of blood T cell repertoires in COVID-19 (dated by TCRdb to the early 2020s). Libraries came from the immunoSEQ multiplex PCR assay. TCRdb took over this immuneACCESS table, retaining in-frame rearrangements with V and J assigned. Such tables are incomplete; in checked studies, under half of the missing clones stem from an unresolved V gene, and the remainder is unexplained. The sample yields under 85,000 clones; around 89% were counted once. Roughly 13% of the sample lies in the top ten. Sequencing was performed on peripheral blood. The receptors stem from a man in his 70s with active or convalescent COVID-19.

This clone was seen more than once but under ten times. The chain has TRBV4-1 and TRBJ2-1, with 11 bases matching TRBD2. Germline V CDR1 and CDR2: MGHRA, YSYEKL. V gave up 3 bases and J gave up 2 bases; unmatched junction bases: 9. This CDR3 comprises 18 residues. The CDR3 bases are TGCGCCAGCAGCCAGGAATCCGGGACTAGCGGACCCTACAATGAGCAGTTCTTC. Translated, it gives CASSQESGTSGPYNEQFF.

The V and J genes are TRBV5-4 and TRBJ2-1; the match to TRBD2 covers 12 bases. Losses at the gene ends were 3 bases for V and 7 bases for J; bases not matched to a gene: 8. CDR3 length: 16 residues. In germline, CDR1 is SGHNT, CDR2 YYREEE (reference sequence). CDR3 DNA: TGTGCCAGCAGCTCACGGACTAGCGGGATGGAAAATGAGCAGTTCTTC. It specifies CASSSRTSGMENEQFF.

The chain combines TRBV29-1 with TRBJ1-5; 7 bases line up with TRBD1. The CDR3 has 20 amino acids. The germline CDR1 and CDR2 sequences are SQVTM and ANQGSEA. Trimming cost V 4 bases and J 0 bases; bases outside gene matches: 21. CDR3 DNA: TGCAGCGTTGCTTATAGAGACCCAGGGACAGCGGGTTATAGCAATCAGCCCCAGCATTTT. This codes for CSVAYRDPGTAGYSNQPQHF.

The chain joins TRBV19 to TRBJ1-2; D might be TRBD1 (6 bases). CDR1 is LNHDA, CDR2 SQIVND, per germline (reference sequence). The CDR3 length is 14 residues. Trimming cost V 3 bases and J 3 bases, with 11 bases left between them. This chain's CDR3 is CASSIGQPYYGYTF. DNA for the CDR3: TGTGCCAGTAGTATTGGACAGCCGTACTATGGCTACACCTTC.

This chain joins TRBV9 and TRBJ2-1; TRBD2 aligns across 11 bases. Trimming cost V 3 bases and J 8 bases; bases outside gene matches: 4. Germline V CDR1 and CDR2: SGDLS, YYNGEE. This CDR3 comprises 14 residues. The CDR3 sequence is CASSASGRSDEQFF. CDR3 sequence (DNA): TGTGCCAGCAGCGCTAGCGGGAGGTCAGATGAGCAGTTCTTC.